This T cell receptor beta chain comes out of a study of cytomegalovirus exposure and HLA in healthy donors (dated by TCRdb to 2015 to 2018). Some background on the complete study: According to an earlier analysis of a few hundred of the donors, about 179 million T cells yielded 90 million to 140 million unique TCR beta sequences and approximately 280 Gb of sequence data. A later genetic analysis used genome-wide SNP genotypes for about three fifths of the 666 donors, treating that subset as a discovery cohort. HLA typing included class I and class II loci at four-digit resolution. An early release covering roughly 640 HLA-typed donors comprised approximately 300 gigabases of sequencing data and 65 million to 100 million unique TCR sequences. A separate validation cohort of approximately 120 different subjects was used in addition to the 666-subject first cohort. The genetic ancestry cluster associated with self-reported Caucasian donors included around 76% of the roughly 400 genotyped donors. The study was designed to test whether signatures of past pathogen exposure could be identified by cataloging public T cell receptors. To predict cytomegalovirus infection status, the study brought together high-throughput TCR immunosequencing, statistical association of individual TCRs with disease status, and machine learning. Using immunosequencing, the study profiled T cell repertoires from roughly 650 subjects and related those repertoires to cytomegalovirus serostatus. The number of typed donors differed by locus: 629-630 for A, B, C, DRB1 and DQB1; 522 for DQA1; approximately 600 for DPA1; and roughly 450 for DPB1. Roughly 5 DR-DQ haplotypes were treated as single units for association and clustering because of strong linkage in the cohort. All discovery cohort repertoires had been generated using a single sequencing platform. Among 300 to 500 genotyped donors of the cohort, an average of around 240,000 unique TCR beta nucleotide sequences was sequenced per donor, of which about 18% were non-productive. An earlier analysis of several hundred of the donors used high-throughput TCR beta sequencing to judge whether each TCR beta V gene segment behaved as functional or pseudogenic. Alongside the repertoire data, information on donor age, sex, ethnicity and CMV serostatus was compiled. A later analysis re-examined previously published TCR beta repertoires from roughly 650 donors and added high-resolution HLA genotyping to investigate patterns of TCR occurrence. In the later analysis, no new phenotypic data were used to find candidate immune exposures; instead, reliance was placed on TCR beta sequences and their occurrence across donors. General study outcomes and caveats: The study listed 170 or so TCR beta chains as associated with cytomegalovirus. Compared with the approximately 720-donor mean, donors in an Asian-associated ancestry cluster had fewer N-insertions in productive TCRs, according to a later genetic analysis. When HLA alleles, especially DR and DQ, strongly co-occurred, attributing TCR associations to individual alleles was difficult. A later genetic analysis associated a missense DCLRE1C variant with V-gene and J-gene trimming of TCR beta chains, and an independent cohort replicated the association. Broadly in line with IMGT annotations, most TCR beta V segments showed up in productive rearrangements about 87% or about 30% of the time in an earlier analysis of 587 of the donors. A later analysis found that TCR association rates varied across HLA loci, with DRB1 alleles showing the most associated TCRs and HLA-C alleles the fewest. Some IMGT-functional V segments, including TRBV6-2 and TRBV6-3, could not be told apart with the 87-base-pair reads, so those segments were excluded. HLA typing was unavailable for some donors at each locus, so association tests used only the typed subset. Correlated functional status among segregating V segments might reflect linkage disequilibrium, but an unknown experimental factor could not be ruled out. The presence/absence analyses assumed that sequencing depth was roughly uniform across donors, and that assumption may not be true. The earlier analysis of approximately 560 of the donors excluded approximately 15 rarely observed V segments, including chromosome 9 orphons, because counts were too low. A further reported finding was that TCR beta sequences accurately predicted the HLA-A and HLA-B alleles for most subjects in the first cohort. Cytomegalovirus status was reported to be diagnosed by the classifier with high specificity and sensitivity in both the original and validation cohorts. In vitro tests confirmed that a few of the cytomegalovirus-associated TCR beta chains recognize cytomegalovirus antigens. At a false discovery rate of 0.05, a later analysis linked under 20,000 TCR beta sequences to specific HLA alleles. While some public TCRs were present in many individuals, most TCR sequences turned up only very rarely across donors. A cluster of highly shared sequence variants was judged likely to be a technical artifact of the sequencing pipeline. Most CMV-associated TCR beta chains appeared to be HLA-restricted in a later analysis, and the HLA associations seemed to be driven largely by CMV exposure. The cohort was sequenced for TCR beta chains only, and without alpha or paired-chain data the features that could be detected were limited. Compared with equally common non-associated chains, HLA-associated TCR beta chains in a later analysis were more clonally expanded and had lower generation probabilities. A later analysis reported that several top co-occurrence clusters appeared linked to parvovirus B19, influenza, CMV and Epstein-Barr virus. The authors suggested that the approach could potentially be extended to other disease states and immunological phenotypes. The only immune exposure information available for the cohort was CMV serostatus.

The CDR3 numbers 14 residues from cysteine through phenylalanine. Of all the DNA, just the CDR3 is kept, 42 bases in frame from base 1. According to the germline V gene, CDR1 reads WSHSY and CDR2 reads SAAADI. V loses 6 bases of germline sequence and J loses 0 bases, and the interval between the two ends is 8 bases. Libraries came from the immunoSEQ multiplex PCR assay. For the multiplex PCR, a mixture combining 60 forward primers for TCR Vbeta segments and 13 reverse primers for TCR Jbeta segments was used. A multiplex PCR assay on genomic DNA amplified the CDR3 region of rearranged TCR beta genes. On the Illumina HiSeq System, the amplified TCR beta libraries were sequenced as 87-base-pair reads. The study's own analysis went as follows. Across the 500 to 750 repertoires, a later analysis counted some 80 million unique TCR beta chains, roughly 11 million of which were shared by at least two donors. To remove PCR and sequencing errors, raw reads were error-corrected and collapsed into unique sequences using a nearest-neighbor algorithm that merged closely related sequences. Alignment of CDR3 sequences to IMGT reference sequences was used to assign V, D and J gene segments. Each retained sequence needed at least a six-nucleotide match to both a V gene segment and a J gene segment. A rearrangement counted as productive if the CDR3 had no stop codons and remained in frame with V and J, and every other rearrangement counted as non-productive. Following IMGT convention, CDR3 was defined as the stretch from the second conserved V-encoded cysteine up to the conserved J-encoded phenylalanine. The earlier analysis of about 610 of the donors excluded sequences that lacked an unambiguous match to a single V gene segment. An earlier analysis of some 500 of the donors classified V segments as functional when productive rearrangements were above 56.7% and as segregating when the standard deviation between donors was above 5%. A statistical classification framework was built for diagnosing cytomegalovirus status from the catalog of TCR beta chain sequences. In a later analysis, V and J genes were assigned by comparing TCR nucleotide sequences against IMGT/GENE-DB human TR gene sequences. Using the TCRdist pipeline, a later analysis assigned CDR3 sequences along with most-parsimonious VDJ recombination scenarios. A later analysis defined each TCR beta chain by its CDR3 amino acid sequence plus V-gene family, and excluded reads lacking a unique V-gene family. In a later analysis, 500 to 700 highly shared, low-generation-probability nucleotide sequences were removed to address suspected cross-contamination and a sequencing artifact. For each public chain, a later analysis derived a clonal expansion index from normalized ranks of inferred template counts within each repertoire. In a later analysis, generation probabilities were computed with a VDJ recombination model fitted to out-of-frame rearrangements, and the resulting probabilities were checked against IGoR. A later analysis scored TCR-TCR, TCR-HLA and TCR-CMV co-occurrence with hypergeometric tests, applying a repertoire-size bias correction to TCR pairs. In a later analysis, false discovery rates were estimated by permuting HLA or CMV assignments 20 times. In a later analysis, co-occurring TCRs were grouped using DBSCAN, with TCRdist sequence similarity added in when clustering inside HLA-allele-positive subsets. For co-occurrence clustering, repertoires with fewer than 30,000 or more than 120,000 public chains were excluded, along with five repertoires with anomalous nucleotide sharing. Held by TCRdb, this immuneACCESS table contains in-frame sequences only and omits some clones. Under half of the omission traces to an unresolved V gene where checked; the cause of the rest is unknown. V, J and clone size derive from that table, while D and trimming were established from the DNA sequence. Across this sample there are approximately 140,000 clones, with roughly 62% seen only once. The ten largest clonotypes hold less than 2% of the sample.

The table lists this clone with a few counts. It lacks a known antigen. No quality values exist for individual bases; no much larger clone is one base distant. The cohort consisted of some 670 healthy bone marrow donors. At the time of sampling, all cohort members were nominally healthy, though unrecorded immune exposures were likely present. The donor was CMV seronegative and belonged to the group of approximately 320 seronegative cohort members. Every donor gave a peripheral blood sample, and the peripheral blood mononuclear cells from that sample were used for TCR beta sequencing. The Qiagen DNeasy Blood Extraction Kit was used to extract genomic DNA from the blood cell samples.

This chain joins TRBV10-2 to TRBJ2-2; no confident D gene assignment can be made. The origin of this receptor is a male donor in good health and CMV-seronegative. Material for sequencing was PBMCs. The CDR3: CASRGNTNTGELFF. The DNA sequence is as follows: TGCGCCAGCAGGGGCAATACGAACACCGGGGAGCTGTTTTTT.